The 16 T cell receptor beta chains listed next were all sequenced from one sample in a study of T cells in Graves' hyperthyroidism and ophthalmopathy (dated by TCRdb to the late 2010s). The protocol used for the library was multiplex PCR. This sample was sequenced with an Illumina HiSeq 2000. The TCR beta CDR3 regions were amplified from the RNA transcripts. The first round of RT-PCR for the TCR CDR3 was performed with the HTBI primer set and the Qiagen OneStep RT-PCR kit. Using fastp trimming at Q25 and MiXCR clonotype assembly, TCRdb reanalyzed the public sequencing data and kept in-frame beta chains. Identical CDR3 protein sequences are pooled into one entry, listed with their most common genes and DNA. The sample contains some 620,000 distinct CDR3 sequences, 15% to 20% of them found a single time. The leading ten clones occupy around 3.9% of the sample. The material sequenced was blood. These receptors came from a woman aged 25 to 45 with Graves' hyperthyroidism.

V gene TRBV5-1 combines with J gene TRBJ1-2; D gene ambiguous. Germline values: CDR1 SGHRS, CDR2 YFSETQ. V was trimmed by 1 base and J by 8 bases, leaving 15 bases between them. The CDR3 extends over 14 amino acids. CDR3 nucleotides: TGCGCCAGCAGCTTGAGGCTAGGAGGGAAAGGCTACACCTTC. Translating it yields CASSLRLGGKGYTF.

This clonotype was observed many times. One junction end disagrees with the germline gene, perhaps due to a read error. The rearrangement joins TRBV28 to TRBJ2-5; 12 nucleotides line up with TRBD2. The CDR3 has 16 amino acids. Germline V CDR1 and CDR2: MDHEN, SYDVKM. CDR3 nucleotides: TGTGCCAGCAGTTTAGCGGGACTAGCGGGCCAAAAGACCCAGTACTTC. Protein: CASSLAGLAGQKTQYF.

Many counts were recorded for this clonotype. The CDR3 reads CATSDLAGTSDNEQFF. CDR3 DNA: TGTGCCACCAGTGACCTTGCCGGGACTAGCGACAATGAGCAGTTCTTC. The chain combines TRBV24-1 with TRBJ2-1; 10 bases match TRBD2. This CDR3 comprises 16 residues. CDR1 is KGHDR and CDR2 is SFDVKD in the germline V gene. With 4 bases clipped from V and 5 bases from J, the junction kept 7 bases outside the gene matches.

This clonotype has only a few counts. The chain employs TRBV6-1 and TRBJ1-4; D perhaps matches TRBD1 (5 bases). Germline V gene sequence: CDR1 MNHNS, CDR2 SASEGT. This CDR3 is built from 15 residues. Trimming shortened V by 6 bases and J by 0 bases, and 11 bases separated the two germline ends. CDR3 loop: CASRWTLATNEKLFF. The CDR3 DNA reads TGTGCCAGCAGGTGGACACTTGCAACTAATGAAAAACTGTTTTTT.

The chain couples TRBV7-3 to TRBJ2-1, with TRBD2 matching 7 bases. The germline V gene has CDR1 SGHTA and CDR2 FQGTGA. Trimming took 3 bases from V and 9 from J; bases not matched to a gene: 11. This CDR3 region has 15 residues. CDR3 DNA: TGTGCCAGCAGCTTTCGGGCTGCGGGAGTAAGTGAGCAGTTCTTC. The encoded protein is CASSFRAAGVSEQFF.

The chain has TRBV20-1 and TRBJ2-1, with 13 bases fitting TRBD2. V trimming: 5 bases; J trimming: 0 bases; junction bases outside the gene matches: 4. This CDR3 region has 16 residues. Looked up from germline, CDR1 is DFQATT and CDR2 is SNEGSKA (reference sequence). The CDR3 bases are TGCAGTGCTCAGGGGACTAGCGGGACCTCCTACAATGAGCAGTTCTTC. It yields the protein CSAQGTSGTSYNEQFF.

The chain joins TRBV2 to TRBJ1-5; D gene unclear. This CDR3 is 12 amino acids long. Trimming left V 6 bases short and J 5 bases short, with 8 bases between. Germline CDR1 and CDR2: SNHLY and FYNNEI. CDR3 in amino acids: CASRENDQPQHF. The DNA for the CDR3 is TGTGCCAGCAGAGAAAACGATCAGCCCCAGCATTTT.

To note about this clonotype: This may be a read error: a much more frequent sequence differs by one nucleotide. The V gene is TRBV12-3 or TRBV12-4, the J gene TRBJ1-3, with TRBD1 as a possible D gene (5 bases). The CDR3 has 16 amino acids. The CDR3 sequence: CASSFFPPRTSDTTYF. Here the CDR3 DNA reads TGTGCCAGCAGTTTTTTTCCCCCGAGAACGTCGGACACCACATATTTT.

The rearrangement uses TRBV7-2 and TRBJ1-6; D gene uncertain. Germline-derived CDR1 and CDR2 are SGHTA and FQGNSA. The V and J ends lost 2 bases and 7 bases respectively, with 12 bases between them. The CDR3 has 15 amino acids. DNA for the CDR3: TGTGCCAGCAGCTTAAATCGGGAGGGAAATTCACCCCTCCACTTT. It codes for CASSLNREGNSPLHF.

With regard to this clonotype: A read error may explain this, as a much larger clone is one base away. V is TRBV10-3 and J is TRBJ2-3; weak D call: TRBD1 (5 bases). Germline V lookup: CDR1 ENHRY, CDR2 SYGVKD. The V gene lost 6 bases and the J gene lost 0 bases, with 16 bases spanning the gap. CDR3 length equals 16 residues. CDR3 protein: CAISTTGTTSTDTQYF. The DNA for the CDR3 is TGTGCCATCAGCACTACAGGAACTACTAGCACAGATACGCAGTATTTT.

The rearrangement links TRBV19 to TRBJ2-1; 11 bases fit TRBD2. J lost 7 bases, V lost 1 base, and 6 bases had no gene match. The germline gives CDR1 LNHDA, CDR2 SQIVND (reference sequence). The CDR3 has 16 amino acids. The CDR3 DNA follows: TGTGCCAGTAGTATAGCTCCTAGCGGGAGGAGGAATGAGCAGTTCTTC. This encodes CASSIAPSGRRNEQFF. The whole variable domain, filled in from reference TRBV19 and TRBJ2-1, reads DGGITQSPKYLFRKEGQNVTLSCEQNLNHDAMYWYRQDPGQGLRLIYYSQIVNDFQKGDIAEGYSVSREKKESFPLTVTSAQKNPTAFYLCASSIAPSGRRNEQFFGPGTRLTVL.

A word on this clonotype: A read error may be the cause here, since a much bigger clone is one base away. The chain links TRBV20-1 to TRBJ1-4; no clear D gene. The CDR3 consists of 11 residues. Trimming took off 5 bases at V and 5 bases at J, with 6 bases between the two ends. CDR1 and CDR2 (germline): DFQATT, SNEGSKA (reference sequence). The CDR3 DNA reads as TGCAGTGCTCATGGGAATGAAAAACTGTTTTTT. Amino acid sequence: CSAHGNEKLFF.

This clonotype was observed many times. The chain couples TRBV25-1 to TRBJ1-1, with 9 nucleotides matching TRBD1. The junction had 3 bases not matched to a gene; V was cut back by 7 bases and J by 0 bases. The CDR3 is made up of 14 amino acids. CDR1 is MGHDK, CDR2 SYGVNS, per germline. The CDR3 protein is CASNGQGMNTEAFF. CDR3 DNA: TGTGCCAGCAACGGACAGGGGATGAACACTGAAGCTTTCTTT.

The table lists this clonotype with many counts. The rearrangement uses TRBV6-5 and TRBJ2-1; TRBD2 matches at 11 bases. The CDR3 has 16 residues. Germline CDR1 MNHEY, CDR2 SVGAGI. Germline trimming cut 2 bases from V and 6 bases from J; bases unmatched to any gene: 6. CDR3 DNA: TGTGCCAGCAGTTACAAACTAGCGGGAGTCGGCAATGAGCAGTTCTTC. It encodes CASSYKLAGVGNEQFF.

This clonotype was seen repeatedly, ten times or more. The chain employs TRBV6-2 or TRBV6-3 and TRBJ2-7; no definite D call. Germline assignment: CDR1 MNHEY and CDR2 SVGEGT. This CDR3 comprises 12 residues. Trimming left V 5 bases short and J 7 bases short, with 12 bases between. The CDR3 nucleotides are TGTGCCAGCAGTGACCCAGTTAAGGAGCAGTACTTC. Encoded protein: CASSDPVKEQYF.

This clonotype was seen at least ten times. The gene calls are TRBV20-1 and TRBJ2-1; 11 bases map to TRBD2. Looked up from germline, CDR1 is DFQATT and CDR2 is SNEGSKA (reference sequence). The CDR3 is made up of 15 amino acids. Unmatched junction bases numbered 7, after V lost 4 bases and J lost 5 bases. CDR3 nucleotide sequence: TGCAGTGCTACTAGCGGGAGGCAACCTAACAATGAGCAGTTCTTC. Translation gives CSATSGRQPNNEQFF.